A selection of T cell receptor beta chains follows, all from one sample in a study of cytomegalovirus exposure and HLA in healthy donors. Clones were sequenced by immunoSEQ multiplex PCR, and TCRdb holds only the in-frame ones, with some missing. The table lists some 100,000 clones, roughly three quarters of them singletons, with just under 4% in the top ten. Sequencing used PBMCs. The source of these receptors is a woman aged 50 to 65 in good health and CMV-seropositive. Both conserved end residues are part of each CDR3. D genes are given only for firm matches. Part of the rows lack a size; the others show once, few, many or a class for expanded clones.

TRBV4-1	NA	NA	TRBJ2-4	CASSPVAGTTQYF	TGCGCCAGCAGCCCCGTCGCCGGGACAACTCAGTACTTC
TRBV18	NA	NA	TRBJ2-7	CASSPPVDTYEQYF	TGTGCCAGCTCACCACCGGTGGACACCTACGAGCAGTACTTC
TRBV18	TRBD2	NA	TRBJ2-6	CASSPSTGGSSGANVLTF	TGTGCCAGCTCACCATCCACGGGGGGTAGCTCTGGGGCCAACGTCCTGACTTTC
TRBV29-1	TRBD1	NA	TRBJ1-1	CSVERDRNTEAFF	TGCAGCGTTGAACGGGACAGGAACACTGAAGCTTTCTTT
TRBV11-1	NA	NA	TRBJ2-7	CASSLQRAISYEQYF	TGTGCCAGCAGCTTACAGCGGGCGATCTCCTACGAGCAGTACTTC
TRBV27	NA	NA	TRBJ2-5	CASSLSSFQETQYF	TGTGCCAGCAGTTTATCGAGTTTCCAAGAGACCCAGTACTTC
TRBV12-5	TRBD2	NA	TRBJ2-3	CASGPVWREGGDTQYF	TGTGCTAGTGGCCCGGTATGGCGGGAGGGTGGAGATACGCAGTATTTT
TRBV2	TRBD1	few	TRBJ1-1	CASSTGGNTEAFF	TGTGCCTCGTCGACAGGGGGGAACACTGAAGCTTTCTTT
TRBV6-6	TRBD2	NA	TRBJ2-1	CASTPRASGGAGEQFF	TGTGCCAGCACCCCGCGGGCTAGCGGGGGGGCAGGCGAGCAGTTCTTC
TRBV7-9	NA	NA	TRBJ1-6	CASSPPGTSLGNSPLHF	TGTGCCAGCAGCCCGCCCGGGACATCGCTTGGGAATTCACCCCTCCACTTT
TRBV19	TRBD2	NA	TRBJ2-7	CASRGGNYEQYF	TGTGCCAGTCGGGGGGGTAACTACGAGCAGTACTTC
TRBV18	NA	NA	TRBJ1-5	CASSPRQVPQPQHF	TGTGCCAGCTCACCTCGACAGGTGCCCCAGCCCCAGCATTTT
TRBV28	TRBD1	few	TRBJ1-2	CASSRRTGDGYTF	TGTGCCAGCAGTCGTCGGACAGGGGATGGCTACACCTTC
TRBV11-2	TRBD1	NA	TRBJ2-7	CASSPWAGGLYEQYF	TGTGCCAGCAGCCCGTGGGCAGGGGGCCTCTACGAGCAGTACTTC
TRBV19	TRBD1	NA	TRBJ2-7	CASSISVTGGRYEQYF	TGTGCCAGTAGTATAAGTGTAACAGGGGGAAGGTACGAGCAGTACTTC
TRBV6-5	TRBD1	NA	TRBJ1-2	CASRNDRAENYGYTF	TGTGCCAGCAGAAACGACAGGGCGGAGAATTATGGCTACACCTTC
TRBV6-4	NA	few	TRBJ1-2	CASSDSRQVIPQYGYTF	TGTGCCAGCAGTGACTCTCGACAGGTTATACCCCAATATGGCTACACCTTC
TRBV2	NA	once	TRBJ1-2	CASAGQGQNYGYTF	TGTGCCAGCGCGGGGCAGGGCCAAAACTATGGCTACACCTTC
TRBV21-1	NA	NA	TRBJ1-5	CASSSGHRPVCGICQPQHF	TGTGCCAGCAGCAGTGGGCACAGGCCTGTCTGTGGAATATGTCAGCCCCAGCATTTT
TRBV19	TRBD2	NA	TRBJ2-2	CVGGGKDGGELFF	TGTGTCGGGGGGGGGAAGGACGGCGGGGAGCTGTTTTTT
TRBV6-5	TRBD1	NA	TRBJ1-2	CASRLAQGAKGYTF	TGTGCCAGCAGACTAGCACAGGGGGCAAAGGGCTACACCTTC
TRBV30	NA	few	TRBJ1-1	CAWSPSGPEAFF	TGTGCCTGGAGCCCGTCAGGGCCTGAAGCTTTCTTT
TRBV6-5	TRBD2	NA	TRBJ2-1	CASSYSSGGAHEQFF	TGTGCCAGCAGTTACTCGAGCGGGGGGGCCCATGAGCAGTTCTTC